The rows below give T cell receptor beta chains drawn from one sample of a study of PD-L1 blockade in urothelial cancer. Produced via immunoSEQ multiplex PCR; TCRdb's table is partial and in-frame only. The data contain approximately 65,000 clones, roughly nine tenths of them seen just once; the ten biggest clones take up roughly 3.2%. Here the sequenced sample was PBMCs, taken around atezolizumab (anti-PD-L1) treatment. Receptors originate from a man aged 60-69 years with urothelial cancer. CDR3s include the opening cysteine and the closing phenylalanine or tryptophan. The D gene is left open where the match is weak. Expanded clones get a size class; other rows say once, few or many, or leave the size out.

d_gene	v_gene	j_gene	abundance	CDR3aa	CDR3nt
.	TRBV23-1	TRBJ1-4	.	CASPPRTDILSTNEKLFF	TGCGCTAGCCCCCCCCGGACAGACATACTTTCAACTAATGAAAAACTGTTTTTT
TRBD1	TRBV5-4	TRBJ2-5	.	CASSQTPGQGGETQYF	TGTGCCAGCAGTCAAACACCGGGACAGGGGGGAGAGACCCAGTACTTC
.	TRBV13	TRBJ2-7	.	CASSLVGGREQYF	TGTGCCAGCAGCTTAGTAGGGGGACGCGAGCAGTACTTC
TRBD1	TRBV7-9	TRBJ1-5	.	CASSLGGTGSNQPQHF	TGTGCCAGCAGCTTAGGTGGGACAGGGAGCAATCAGCCCCAGCATTTT
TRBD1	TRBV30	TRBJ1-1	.	CACGPRDRGNTEAFF	TGTGCCTGTGGTCCTCGGGACAGGGGTAACACTGAAGCTTTCTTT
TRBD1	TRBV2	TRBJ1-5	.	CASRTQGAGQPQHF	TGTGCCAGCAGGACGCAGGGGGCGGGACAGCCCCAGCATTTT
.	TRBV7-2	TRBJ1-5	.	CASSLEGANQPQHF	TGTGCCAGCAGCTTAGAAGGGGCAAATCAGCCCCAGCATTTT
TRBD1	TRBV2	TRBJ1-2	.	CASIQDRANYGYTF	TGTGCCAGTATACAGGACAGGGCCAACTATGGCTACACCTTC
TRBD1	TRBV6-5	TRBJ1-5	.	CASSYGGQSNQPQHF	TGTGCCAGCAGTTACGGGGGACAGTCCAATCAGCCCCAGCATTTT
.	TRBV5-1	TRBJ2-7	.	CASSSIAQGGVYEQYF	TGCGCCAGCAGCTCCATTGCCCAGGGGGGCGTGTACGAGCAGTACTTC
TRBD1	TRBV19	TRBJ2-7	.	CASSSRDRGSYEQYF	TGTGCCAGTAGTAGCCGGGACAGGGGTTCCTACGAGCAGTACTTC
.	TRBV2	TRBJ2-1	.	CASSETGSSYNEQFF	TGTGCCAGCAGCGAGACAGGAAGCTCCTACAATGAGCAGTTCTTC
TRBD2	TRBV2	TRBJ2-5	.	CASSAGLGETQYF	TGTGCCAGCAGTGCGGGACTAGGAGAGACCCAGTACTTC
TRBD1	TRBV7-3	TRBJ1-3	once	CASSSDRGIGNTIYF	TGTGCCAGCAGTTCGGACAGGGGTATTGGAAACACCATATATTTT
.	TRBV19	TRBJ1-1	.	CASSDREIWNTEAFF	TGTGCCAGTAGCGATAGGGAGATTTGGAACACTGAAGCTTTCTTT
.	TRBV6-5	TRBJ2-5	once	CASRGIGRGETQYF	TGTGCCAGCAGGGGCATAGGCCGAGGGGAGACCCAGTACTTC
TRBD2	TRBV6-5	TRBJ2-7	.	CASSRGTSAYEQYF	TGTGCCAGCAGCCGAGGGACTAGTGCCTACGAGCAGTACTTC
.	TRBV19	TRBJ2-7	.	CASSIGTARGHEQYF	TGTGCCAGTAGTATAGGGACAGCCAGAGGGCACGAGCAGTACTTC
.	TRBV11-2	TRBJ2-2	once	CASSFSTGSGTGELFF	TGTGCCAGCAGCTTTAGTACAGGGTCGGGCACCGGGGAGCTGTTTTTT
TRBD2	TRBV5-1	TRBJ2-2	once	CASSPVEVPGLARPGELFF	TGCGCCAGCAGCCCAGTCGAGGTCCCGGGACTAGCTCGCCCCGGGGAGCTGTTTTTT
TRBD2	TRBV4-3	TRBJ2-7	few	CASSQGLAANTQAYEQYF	TGCGCCAGCAGCCAGGGACTAGCGGCAAACACACAGGCCTACGAGCAGTACTTC
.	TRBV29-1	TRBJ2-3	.	CSVDLVVRVDTQYF	TGCAGCGTTGACCTGGTGGTACGGGTAGATACGCAGTATTTT
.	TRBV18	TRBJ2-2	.	CASSPGDTGELFF	TGTGCCAGCTCACCAGGAGACACCGGGGAGCTGTTTTTT
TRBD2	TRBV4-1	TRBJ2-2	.	CASSQYSGENTGELFF	TGCGCCAGCAGCCAATATAGCGGGGAGAACACCGGGGAGCTGTTTTTT
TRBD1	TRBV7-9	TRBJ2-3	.	CASSTRQGRTDTQYF	TGTGCCAGCAGCACCCGACAGGGGAGAACAGATACGCAGTATTTT
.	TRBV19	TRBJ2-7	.	CASSITPPGDEQYF	TGTGCCAGTAGTATAACTCCCCCAGGGGACGAGCAGTACTTC
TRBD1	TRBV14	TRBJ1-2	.	CASSPRQGADGYTF	TGTGCCAGCAGCCCCCGACAGGGGGCGGATGGCTACACCTTC
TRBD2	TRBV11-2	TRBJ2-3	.	CASSYTSASDTQYF	TGTGCCAGCAGCTACACTAGCGCCTCAGATACGCAGTATTTT
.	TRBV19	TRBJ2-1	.	CASASSYNEQFF	TGTGCCAGCGCCAGCTCCTACAATGAGCAGTTCTTC
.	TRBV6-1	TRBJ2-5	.	CASSEAPGERETQYF	TGTGCCAGCAGTGAAGCCCCAGGGGAGAGAGAGACCCAGTACTTC
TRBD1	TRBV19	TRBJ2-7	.	CASSATGDEQYF	TGTGCCAGTAGTGCGACAGGGGACGAGCAGTACTTC
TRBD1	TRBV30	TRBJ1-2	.	CAWIRDSFLLGYTF	TGTGCCTGGATCCGGGACAGCTTCCTATTGGGCTACACCTTC
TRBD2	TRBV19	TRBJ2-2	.	CASTPPREGPGELFF	TGTGCCAGTACACCCCCAAGGGAGGGCCCCGGGGAGCTGTTTTTT
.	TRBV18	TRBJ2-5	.	CASSPGLQETQYF	TGTGCCAGCTCACCAGGACTACAAGAGACCCAGTACTTC
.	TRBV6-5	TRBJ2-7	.	CASTPGGRSEQYF	TGTGCCAGCACCCCTGGAGGTAGGAGTGAGCAGTACTTC
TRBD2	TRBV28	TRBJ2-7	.	CASWTSGSGSYYEQYF	TGTGCCAGCTGGACTAGCGGGAGTGGGTCCTACTACGAGCAGTACTTC
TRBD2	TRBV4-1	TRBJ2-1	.	CASSLLAAYNEQFF	TGCGCCAGCAGCCTACTAGCGGCGTACAATGAGCAGTTCTTC
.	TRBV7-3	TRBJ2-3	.	CASSPVYSSTDTQYF	TGTGCCAGCAGCCCTGTGTACTCTAGCACAGATACGCAGTATTTT
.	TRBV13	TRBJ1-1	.	CASSVLGLLQNTEAFF	TGTGCCAGCAGCGTCCTTGGACTCCTGCAGAACACTGAAGCTTTCTTT
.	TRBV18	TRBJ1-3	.	CASPYPGNTIYF	TGTGCCAGCCCCTATCCCGGAAACACCATATATTTT
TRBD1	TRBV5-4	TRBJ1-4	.	CASSLAGTGGRGEKLFF	TGTGCCAGCAGCTTGGCCGGGACAGGGGGCCGGGGTGAAAAACTGTTTTTT
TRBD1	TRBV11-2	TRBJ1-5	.	CASSMGQYSNQPQHF	TGTGCCAGCAGCATGGGACAGTATAGCAATCAGCCCCAGCATTTT
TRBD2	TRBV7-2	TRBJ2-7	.	CASSSTSGYEQYF	TGTGCCAGCAGCTCGACTAGCGGTTACGAGCAGTACTTC
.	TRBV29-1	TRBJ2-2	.	CSVSGKGGELFF	TGCAGCGTCTCAGGGAAGGGCGGGGAGCTGTTTTTT
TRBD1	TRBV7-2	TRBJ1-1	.	CASSLEGTESTEAFF	TGTGCCAGCAGCTTAGAGGGGACAGAGAGCACTGAAGCTTTCTTT
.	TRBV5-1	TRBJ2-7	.	CASTLQGEQYF	TGCGCCAGCACCCTACAGGGCGAGCAGTACTTC
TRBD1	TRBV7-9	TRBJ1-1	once	CASRSTGASNTEAFF	TGTGCCAGCAGGTCCACAGGGGCTTCGAACACTGAAGCTTTCTTT
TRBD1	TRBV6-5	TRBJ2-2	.	CASSATGGELFF	TGTGCCAGCAGTGCGACAGGGGGAGAGCTGTTTTTT
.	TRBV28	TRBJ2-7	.	CASFQGSNEQYF	TGTGCCAGCTTCCAGGGGTCAAACGAGCAGTACTTC
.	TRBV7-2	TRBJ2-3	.	CASSLGGGRGADTQYF	TGTGCCAGCAGCTTAGGGGGGGGCAGGGGCGCAGATACGCAGTATTTT
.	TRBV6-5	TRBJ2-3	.	CASSPPSTDTQYF	TGTGCCAGCAGTCCCCCGAGCACAGATACGCAGTATTTT
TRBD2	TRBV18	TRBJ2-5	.	CASSPPWGLAGGGGETQYF	TGTGCCAGCTCACCACCGTGGGGGTTAGCGGGAGGTGGAGGAGAGACCCAGTACTTC
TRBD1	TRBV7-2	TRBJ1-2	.	CASSLNRGYSYTF	TGTGCCAGCAGCTTAAACAGGGGCTATAGCTACACCTTC
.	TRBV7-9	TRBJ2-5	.	CASSLNGGAGRQETQYF	TGTGCCAGCAGCTTAAATGGGGGGGCGGGCCGCCAAGAGACCCAGTACTTC
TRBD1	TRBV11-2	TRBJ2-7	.	CASSLETGSSYEQYF	TGTGCCAGCAGCTTAGAGACAGGGAGCTCCTACGAGCAGTACTTC